This TCR beta chain is from a study of blood T cell repertoires in COVID-19. Germline assignment: CDR1 GTSNPN and CDR2 SVGIG (reference sequence). V was clipped by 0 bases and J by 0 bases, with 18 bases between them. This CDR3 spans 18 amino acids. This table comes from immunoSEQ multiplex PCR, and its TCRdb copy is limited to in-frame clones, with some not included. The sample consists of 490,000 or so clones, approximately 91% of them appearing once. The clonotype was recovered from a woman aged 55-69 years who had recovered from COVID-19. Sequencing used PBMCs or T cells enriched from blood (not recorded which). The genes are TRBV30 and TRBJ2-1, with D tentatively TRBD2 (6 bases). CDR3 region: CAWSVLSSGRISYNEQFF. In nucleotides, the CDR3 is TGTGCCTGGAGTGTACTGAGCAGCGGGCGCATCTCCTACAATGAGCAGTTCTTC.